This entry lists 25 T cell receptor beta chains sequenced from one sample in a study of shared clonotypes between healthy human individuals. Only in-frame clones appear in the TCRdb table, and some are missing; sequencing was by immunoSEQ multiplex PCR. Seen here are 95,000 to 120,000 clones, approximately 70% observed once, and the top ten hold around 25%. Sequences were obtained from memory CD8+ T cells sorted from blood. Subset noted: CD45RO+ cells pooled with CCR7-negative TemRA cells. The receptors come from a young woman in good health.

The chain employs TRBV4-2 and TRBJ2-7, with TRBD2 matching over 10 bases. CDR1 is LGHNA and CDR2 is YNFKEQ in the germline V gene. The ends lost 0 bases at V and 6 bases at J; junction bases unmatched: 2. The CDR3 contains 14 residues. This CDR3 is CASSQELAGREQYF. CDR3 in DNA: TGTGCCAGCAGCCAAGAACTAGCGGGACGCGAGCAGTACTTC.

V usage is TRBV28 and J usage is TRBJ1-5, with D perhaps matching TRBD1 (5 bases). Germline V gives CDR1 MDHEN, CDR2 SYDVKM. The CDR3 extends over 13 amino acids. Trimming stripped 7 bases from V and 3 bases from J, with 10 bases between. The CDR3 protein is CASKGFINQPQHF. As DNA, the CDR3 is TGTGCCAGCAAGGGGTTTATCAATCAGCCCCAGCATTTT.

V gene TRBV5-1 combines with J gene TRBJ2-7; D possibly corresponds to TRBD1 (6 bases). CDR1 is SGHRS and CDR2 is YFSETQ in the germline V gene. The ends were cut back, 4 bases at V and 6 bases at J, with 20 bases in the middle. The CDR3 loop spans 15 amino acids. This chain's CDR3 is CASSPSGTGWGEQYF. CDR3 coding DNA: TGCGCCAGCAGCCCATCGGGAACAGGGTGGGGCGAGCAGTACTTC.

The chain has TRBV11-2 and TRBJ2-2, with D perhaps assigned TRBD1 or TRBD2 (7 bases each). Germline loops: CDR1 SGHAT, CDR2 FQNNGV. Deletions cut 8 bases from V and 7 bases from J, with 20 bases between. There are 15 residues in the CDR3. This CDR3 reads CASELDRAGVGELFF. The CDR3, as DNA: TGTGCCAGCGAACTTGACAGGGCGGGGGTCGGGGAGCTGTTTTTT.

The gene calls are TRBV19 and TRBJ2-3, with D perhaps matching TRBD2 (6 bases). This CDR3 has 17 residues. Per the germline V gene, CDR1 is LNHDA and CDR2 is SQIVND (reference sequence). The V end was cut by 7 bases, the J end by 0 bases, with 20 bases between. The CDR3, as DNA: TGTGCCAGTACCCTCAGCGGGCCGATGTCCAGCACAGATACGCAGTATTTT. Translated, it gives CASTLSGPMSSTDTQYF. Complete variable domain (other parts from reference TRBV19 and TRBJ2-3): DGGITQSPKYLFRKEGQNVTLSCEQNLNHDAMYWYRQDPGQGLRLIYYSQIVNDFQKGDIAEGYSVSREKKESFPLTVTSAQKNPTAFYLCASTLSGPMSSTDTQYFGPGTRLTVL.

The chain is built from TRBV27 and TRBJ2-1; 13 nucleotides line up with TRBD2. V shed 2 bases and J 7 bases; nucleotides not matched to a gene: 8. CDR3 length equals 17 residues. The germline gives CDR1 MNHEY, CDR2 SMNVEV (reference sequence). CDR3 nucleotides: TGTGCCAGCAGTTTAGGCATAGGACTAGCGGGAGCGAATGAGCAGTTCTTC. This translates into CASSLGIGLAGANEQFF.

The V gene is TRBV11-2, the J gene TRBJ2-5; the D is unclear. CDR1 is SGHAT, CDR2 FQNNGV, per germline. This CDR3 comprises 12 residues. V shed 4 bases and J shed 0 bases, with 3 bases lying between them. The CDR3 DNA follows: TGTGCCAGCAGCTCTAACCAAGAGACCCAGTACTTC. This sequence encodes CASSSNQETQYF. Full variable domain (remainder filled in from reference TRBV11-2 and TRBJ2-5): EAGVAQSPRYKIIEKRQSVAFWCNPISGHATLYWYQQILGQGPKLLIQFQNNGVVDDSQLPKDRFSAERLKGVDSTLKIQPAKLEDSAVYLCASSSNQETQYFGPGTRLLVL.

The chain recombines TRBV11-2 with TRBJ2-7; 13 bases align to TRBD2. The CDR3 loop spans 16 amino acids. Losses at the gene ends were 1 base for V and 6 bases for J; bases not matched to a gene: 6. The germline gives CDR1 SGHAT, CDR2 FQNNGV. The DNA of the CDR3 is TGTGCCAGCAGCTTAGTAGGACTAGCGGGAGCAGGCGAGCAGTACTTC. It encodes CASSLVGLAGAGEQYF.

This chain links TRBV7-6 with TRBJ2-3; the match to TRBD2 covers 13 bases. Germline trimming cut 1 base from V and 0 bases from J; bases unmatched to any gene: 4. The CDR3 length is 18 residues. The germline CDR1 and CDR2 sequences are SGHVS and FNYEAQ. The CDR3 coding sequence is TGTGCCAGCAGCTTAGGGACTAGCGGGGGCCTTAGCACAGATACGCAGTATTTT. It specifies CASSLGTSGGLSTDTQYF.

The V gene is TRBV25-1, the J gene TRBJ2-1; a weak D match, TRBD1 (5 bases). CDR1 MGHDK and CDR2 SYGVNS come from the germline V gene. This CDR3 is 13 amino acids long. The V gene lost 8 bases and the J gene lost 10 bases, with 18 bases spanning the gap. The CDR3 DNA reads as TGTGCCAGCCAGGGTTTGAGTACCCCCGAGCAGTTCTTC. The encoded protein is CASQGLSTPEQFF.

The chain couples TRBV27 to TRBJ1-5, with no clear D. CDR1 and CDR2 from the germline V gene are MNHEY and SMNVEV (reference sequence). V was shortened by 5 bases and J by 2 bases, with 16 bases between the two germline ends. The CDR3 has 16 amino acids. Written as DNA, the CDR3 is TGTGCCAGCAGTCCATCCCAAGTCGGTGGCAATCAGCCCCAGCATTTT. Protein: CASSPSQVGGNQPQHF.

Written as DNA, the CDR3 is TGTGCCAGCAGTTCAGCGGGAGGAGTAGAGACCCAGTACTTC. Residues: CASSSAGGVETQYF. The V call is TRBV28, the J call TRBJ2-5, with 9 bases identical to TRBD2. V lost 4 bases to trimming and J lost 4 bases; unmatched junction nucleotides: 4. In germline, CDR1 is MDHEN, CDR2 SYDVKM. The CDR3 is 14 amino acids.

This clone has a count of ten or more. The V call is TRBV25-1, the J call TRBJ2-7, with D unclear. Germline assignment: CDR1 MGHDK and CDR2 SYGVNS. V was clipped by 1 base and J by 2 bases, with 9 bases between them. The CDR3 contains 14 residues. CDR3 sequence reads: CASSESGSTYEQYF. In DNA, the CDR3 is TGTGCCAGCAGTGAATCTGGCAGTACCTACGAGCAGTACTTC.

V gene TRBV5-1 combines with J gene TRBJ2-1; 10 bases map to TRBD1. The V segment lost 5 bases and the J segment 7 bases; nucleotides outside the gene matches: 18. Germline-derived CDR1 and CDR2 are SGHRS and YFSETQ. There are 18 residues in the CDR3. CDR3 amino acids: CASRPAARQGALSNEQFF. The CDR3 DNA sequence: TGCGCCAGCAGGCCTGCGGCCAGACAGGGGGCGTTATCGAATGAGCAGTTCTTC.

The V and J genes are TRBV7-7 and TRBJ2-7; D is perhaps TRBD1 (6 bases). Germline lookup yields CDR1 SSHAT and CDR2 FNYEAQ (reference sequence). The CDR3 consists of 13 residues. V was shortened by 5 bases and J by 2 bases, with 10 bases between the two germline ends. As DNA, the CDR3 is TGTGCCAGCAGCCCGGGACACCCCTACGAGCAGTACTTC. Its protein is CASSPGHPYEQYF.

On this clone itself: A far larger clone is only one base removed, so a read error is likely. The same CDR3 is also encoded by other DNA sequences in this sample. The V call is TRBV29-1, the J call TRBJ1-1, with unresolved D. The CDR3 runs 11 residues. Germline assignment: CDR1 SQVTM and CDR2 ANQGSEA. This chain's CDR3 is CSVELNTEAFF. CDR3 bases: TGCAGCGTTGAGCTGAACACTGAAGCTTTTTTT.

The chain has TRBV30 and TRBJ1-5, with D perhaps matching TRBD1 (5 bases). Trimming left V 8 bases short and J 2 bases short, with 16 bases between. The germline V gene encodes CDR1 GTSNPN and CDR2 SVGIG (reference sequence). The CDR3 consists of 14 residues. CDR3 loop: CAASPGIGNQPQHF. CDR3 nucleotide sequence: TGTGCCGCCTCCCCAGGGATAGGCAATCAGCCCCAGCATTTT.

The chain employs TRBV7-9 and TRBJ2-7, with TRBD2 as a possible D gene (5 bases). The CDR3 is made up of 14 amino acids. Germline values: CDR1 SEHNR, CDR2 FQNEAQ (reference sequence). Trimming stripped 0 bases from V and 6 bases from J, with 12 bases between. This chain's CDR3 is CASSLAVARGEQYF. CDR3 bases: TGTGCCAGCAGCTTAGCGGTAGCCCGGGGCGAGCAGTACTTC.

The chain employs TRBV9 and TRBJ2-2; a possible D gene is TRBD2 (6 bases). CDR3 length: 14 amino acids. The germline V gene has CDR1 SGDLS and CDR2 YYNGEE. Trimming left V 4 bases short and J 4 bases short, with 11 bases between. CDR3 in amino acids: CASSLLGGTGELFF. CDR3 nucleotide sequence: TGTGCCAGCAGCCTTCTGGGGGGCACCGGGGAGCTGTTTTTT.

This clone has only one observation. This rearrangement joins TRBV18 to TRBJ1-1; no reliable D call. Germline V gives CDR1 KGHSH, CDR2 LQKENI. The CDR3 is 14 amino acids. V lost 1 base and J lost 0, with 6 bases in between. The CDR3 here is CASSPLQLNTEAFF. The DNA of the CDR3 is TGTGCCAGCTCACCACTCCAGCTGAACACTGAAGCTTTCTTT.

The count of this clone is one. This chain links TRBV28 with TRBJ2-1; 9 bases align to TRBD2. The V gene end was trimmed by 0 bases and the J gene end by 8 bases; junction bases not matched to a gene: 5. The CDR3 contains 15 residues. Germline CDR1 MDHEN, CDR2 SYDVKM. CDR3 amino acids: CASSLWREGIDEQFF. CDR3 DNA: TGTGCCAGCAGTTTATGGCGGGAGGGAATTGATGAGCAGTTCTTC.

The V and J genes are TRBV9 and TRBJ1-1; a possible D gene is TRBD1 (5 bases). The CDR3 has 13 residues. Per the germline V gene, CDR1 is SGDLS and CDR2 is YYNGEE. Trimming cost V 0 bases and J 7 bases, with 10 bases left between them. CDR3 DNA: TGTGCCAGCAGCGTAGAAAGCAGGGATGAAGCTTTCTTT. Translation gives CASSVESRDEAFF. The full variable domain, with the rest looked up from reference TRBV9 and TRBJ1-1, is DSGVTQTPKHLITATGQRVTLRCSPRSGDLSVYWYQQSLDQGLQFLIQYYNGEERAKGNILERFSAQQFPDLHSELNLSSLELGDSALYFCASSVESRDEAFFGQGTRLTVV.

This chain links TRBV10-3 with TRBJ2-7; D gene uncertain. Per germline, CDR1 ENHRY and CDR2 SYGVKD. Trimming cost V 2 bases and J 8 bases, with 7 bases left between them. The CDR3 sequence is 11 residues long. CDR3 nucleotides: TGTGCCATCAGTGAGCTCGCTAAGCAGTACTTC. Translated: CAISELAKQYF.

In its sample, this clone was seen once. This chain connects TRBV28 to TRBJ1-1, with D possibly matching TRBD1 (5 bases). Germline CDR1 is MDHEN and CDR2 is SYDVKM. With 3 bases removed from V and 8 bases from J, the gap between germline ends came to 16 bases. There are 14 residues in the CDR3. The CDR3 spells CASSFRRDYLEAFF. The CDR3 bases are TGTGCCAGCAGTTTTCGGAGGGACTACCTAGAAGCTTTCTTT.

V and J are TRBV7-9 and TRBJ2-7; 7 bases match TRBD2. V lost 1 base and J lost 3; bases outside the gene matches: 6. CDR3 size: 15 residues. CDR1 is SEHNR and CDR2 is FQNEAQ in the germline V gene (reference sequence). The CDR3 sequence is CASSLGRGLLYEQYF. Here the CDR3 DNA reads TGTGCCAGCAGCTTAGGCCGGGGACTACTCTACGAGCAGTACTTC.